These T cell receptor beta chains were read from a single sample in a study of Tregs in tolerant kidney transplant recipients. Libraries were prepared by immunoSEQ multiplex PCR; TCRdb keeps only in-frame clonotypes and omits some of them. The sample lists 9,400 or so clones, roughly half occurring once. For these receptors, no antigen is known. The sequencing input was CD4+ T cells from blood cultured with allogeneic cells. Receptors were obtained from a human donor in good health. The CDR3 runs from the conserved cysteine through the conserved F or W. A D gene is named only where the DNA matches it firmly. Expanded clones are given a class, and other clones once, few, many or no size at all.

clone size: .
V gene: TRBV4-2
J gene: TRBJ2-7
D gene: .
CDR3 DNA: TGTGCCAGCAGCCAAGTCAACAGGGACTACGAGCAGTACTTC
CDR3 protein: CASSQVNRDYEQYF

clone size: once
V gene: TRBV11-3
J gene: TRBJ1-2
D gene: .
CDR3 DNA: TGTGCCAGCAGCCTCTTGGGGCAGGCCTATGGCTACACCTTC
CDR3 protein: CASSLLGQAYGYTF

clone size: .
V gene: TRBV7-2
J gene: TRBJ1-2
D gene: .
CDR3 DNA: TGTGCCAGCAGCTTACCACAGAACTATGGCTACACCTTC
CDR3 protein: CASSLPQNYGYTF

clone size: medium-sized
V gene: TRBV10-1
J gene: TRBJ1-5
D gene: TRBD1
CDR3 DNA: TGCGCCAGCAGAGCCGGGACAGATAGCAATCAGCCCCAGCATTTT
CDR3 protein: CASRAGTDSNQPQHF

clone size: .
V gene: TRBV7-9
J gene: TRBJ2-5
D gene: TRBD2
CDR3 DNA: TGTGCCAGCAGCCAACAAGGACGGGGAGGGATCCAGGCCCAGTACTTC
CDR3 protein: CASSQQGRGGIQAQYF

clone size: medium-sized
V gene: TRBV7-2
J gene: TRBJ1-1
D gene: .
CDR3 DNA: TGTGCCAGCAGCGTTTTAAGGGTGGCTGAAGCTTTCTTT
CDR3 protein: CASSVLRVAEAFF

clone size: .
V gene: TRBV5-1
J gene: TRBJ1-2
D gene: TRBD1
CDR3 DNA: TGCGCCAGCAGCTTGGCAGGTGGGACAGGGAGGAGGTATGGCTACACCTTC
CDR3 protein: CASSLAGGTGRRYGYTF

clone size: .
V gene: TRBV6-6
J gene: TRBJ1-5
D gene: TRBD1
CDR3 DNA: TGTGCCAGCAGTCCCCACAGGGGAAATCAGCCCCAGCATTTT
CDR3 protein: CASSPHRGNQPQHF

clone size: medium-sized
V gene: TRBV7-2
J gene: TRBJ1-5
D gene: .
CDR3 DNA: TGTGCCAGCAGCTTACGTCCCGGGACAAGGAGCAATCAGCCCCAGCATTTT
CDR3 protein: CASSLRPGTRSNQPQHF

clone size: once
V gene: TRBV27
J gene: TRBJ2-3
D gene: TRBD2
CDR3 DNA: TGTGCCAGCAGAGCACTAGCGGGGACAGATACGCAGTATTTT
CDR3 protein: CASRALAGTDTQYF

clone size: few
V gene: TRBV5-1
J gene: TRBJ2-3
D gene: .
CDR3 DNA: TGCGCCAGCAGCTTGGGTTGGGCGGGTAGCACAGATACGCAGTATTTT
CDR3 protein: CASSLGWAGSTDTQYF

clone size: .
V gene: TRBV7-3
J gene: TRBJ2-3
D gene: .
CDR3 DNA: TGTGCCAGCAGCTTTTCACGGGATGGGGATACGCAGTATTTT
CDR3 protein: CASSFSRDGDTQYF

clone size: .
V gene: TRBV7-1
J gene: TRBJ1-4
D gene: .
CDR3 DNA: TGTGCCAGCAGCTTAGGCGTAGGGGGGTATGAAAAACTGTTTTTT
CDR3 protein: CASSLGVGGYEKLFF

clone size: medium-sized
V gene: TRBV7-2
J gene: TRBJ1-2
D gene: .
CDR3 DNA: TGTGCCAGCGGCAACTATGGCTACACCTTC
CDR3 protein: CASGNYGYTF

clone size: .
V gene: TRBV6-5
J gene: TRBJ2-1
D gene: TRBD2
CDR3 DNA: TGTGCCAGCGGGAGGGCAGGGGAGCAGTTCTTC
CDR3 protein: CASGRAGEQFF

clone size: once
V gene: TRBV7-3
J gene: TRBJ2-7
D gene: TRBD1
CDR3 DNA: TGTGCCAGCAGCTCTCGGACAGGCCTCTACGAGCAGTACTTC
CDR3 protein: CASSSRTGLYEQYF

clone size: many
V gene: TRBV2
J gene: TRBJ2-3
D gene: .
CDR3 DNA: TGTGCCAGCAGTGTAGCCCCCCTAGACGCAGATACGCAGTATTTT
CDR3 protein: CASSVAPLDADTQYF

clone size: .
V gene: TRBV2
J gene: TRBJ1-1
D gene: .
CDR3 DNA: TGTGCCAGCCAGGGAGACCTTGAAGCTTTCTTT
CDR3 protein: CASQGDLEAFF

clone size: medium-sized
V gene: TRBV6-6
J gene: TRBJ1-2
D gene: .
CDR3 DNA: TGTGCCAGCAGCTCCCGGGACGGTTATGGCTACACCTTC
CDR3 protein: CASSSRDGYGYTF